Sequencing of this TCR beta chain was carried out in a study of cytomegalovirus exposure and HLA in healthy donors. Overall study results and limits: Per a later analysis, HLA-associated TCR beta chains showed more clonal expansion than other, equally common TCR beta chains. In a later analysis, a missense DCLRE1C variant was linked to TCR beta V- and J-gene trimming. No immune exposure information besides CMV serostatus was available. Being indistinguishable, some V segments were excluded, TRBV6-2 and TRBV6-3 among them.

This PCR relied on a set of 60 Vbeta primers and 13 Jbeta primers. Clones were sequenced by immunoSEQ multiplex PCR, and TCRdb holds only the in-frame ones, with some missing. This table holds around 130,000 clones, 65% to 90% found once. V was shortened by 3 bases and J by 4 bases, with 15 bases between the two germline ends. Germline CDR1 is SGHTA and CDR2 is FQGNSA. This CDR3 is 15 amino acids long. On this clone itself: Its target is unknown.

What was sequenced was PBMCs. This chain connects TRBV7-2 to TRBJ2-5, with D possibly TRBD1 on 6 matching bases. The receptor comes from a man in his forties or fifties in good health and CMV-seronegative. The CDR3 spells CASSFQSTTGETQYF. CDR3 DNA sequence: TGTGCCAGCAGCTTCCAGTCGACGACAGGAGAGACCCAGTACTTC.